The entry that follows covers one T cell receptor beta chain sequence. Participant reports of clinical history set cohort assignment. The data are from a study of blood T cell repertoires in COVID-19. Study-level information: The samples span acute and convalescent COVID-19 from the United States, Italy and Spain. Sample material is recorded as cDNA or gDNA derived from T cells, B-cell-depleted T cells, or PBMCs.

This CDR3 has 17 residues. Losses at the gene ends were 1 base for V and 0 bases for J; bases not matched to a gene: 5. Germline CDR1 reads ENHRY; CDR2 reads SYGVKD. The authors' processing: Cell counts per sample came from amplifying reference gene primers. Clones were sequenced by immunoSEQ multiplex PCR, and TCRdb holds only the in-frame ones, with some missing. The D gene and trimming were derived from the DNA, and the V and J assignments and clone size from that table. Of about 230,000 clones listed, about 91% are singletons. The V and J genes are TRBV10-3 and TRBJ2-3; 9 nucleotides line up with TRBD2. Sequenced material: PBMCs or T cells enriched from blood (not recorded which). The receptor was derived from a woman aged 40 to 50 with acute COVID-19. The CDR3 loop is CAISELRGGPSTDTQYF. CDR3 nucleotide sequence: TGTGCCATCAGTGAGTTGCGGGGGGGCCCTAGCACAGATACGCAGTATTTT.